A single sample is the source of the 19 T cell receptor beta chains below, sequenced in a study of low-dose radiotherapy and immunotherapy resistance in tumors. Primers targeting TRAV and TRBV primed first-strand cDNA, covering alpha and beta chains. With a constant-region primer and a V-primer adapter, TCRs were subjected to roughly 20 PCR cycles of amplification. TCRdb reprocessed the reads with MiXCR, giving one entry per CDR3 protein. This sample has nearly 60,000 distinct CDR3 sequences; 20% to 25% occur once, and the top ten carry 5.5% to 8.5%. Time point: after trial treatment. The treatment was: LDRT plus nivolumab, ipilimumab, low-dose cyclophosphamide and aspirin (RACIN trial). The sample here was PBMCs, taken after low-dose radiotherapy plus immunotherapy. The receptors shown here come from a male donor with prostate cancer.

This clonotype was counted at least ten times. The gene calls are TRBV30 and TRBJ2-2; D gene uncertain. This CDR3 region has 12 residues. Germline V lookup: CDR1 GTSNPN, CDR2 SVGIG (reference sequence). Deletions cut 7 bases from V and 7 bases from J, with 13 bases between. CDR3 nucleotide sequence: TGTGCCTACCGTGGTTTGGTCGGGGAGCTGTTTTTT. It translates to CAYRGLVGELFF.

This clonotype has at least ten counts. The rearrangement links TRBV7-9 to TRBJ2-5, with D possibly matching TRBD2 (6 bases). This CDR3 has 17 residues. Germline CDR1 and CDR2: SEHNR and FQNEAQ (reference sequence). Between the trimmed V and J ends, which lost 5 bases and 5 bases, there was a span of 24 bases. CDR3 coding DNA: TGTGCCAGCAGCCTCGGAGGGAGAGGGCCTAGGGGTGAGACCCAGTACTTC. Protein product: CASSLGGRGPRGETQYF.

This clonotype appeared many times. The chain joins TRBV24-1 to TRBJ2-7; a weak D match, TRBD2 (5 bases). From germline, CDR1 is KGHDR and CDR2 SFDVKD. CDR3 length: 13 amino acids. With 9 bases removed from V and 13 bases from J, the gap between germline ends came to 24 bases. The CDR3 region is CATAKVRGRMSYF. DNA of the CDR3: TGTGCCACCGCCAAGGTCCGCGGGCGTATGAGCTACTTC.

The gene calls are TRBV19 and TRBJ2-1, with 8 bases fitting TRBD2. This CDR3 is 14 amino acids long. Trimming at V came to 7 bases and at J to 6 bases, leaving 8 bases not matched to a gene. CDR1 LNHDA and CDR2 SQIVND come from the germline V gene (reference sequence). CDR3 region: CASKPGLVTNEQFF. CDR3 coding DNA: TGTGCCAGTAAACCGGGACTAGTGACCAATGAGCAGTTCTTC.

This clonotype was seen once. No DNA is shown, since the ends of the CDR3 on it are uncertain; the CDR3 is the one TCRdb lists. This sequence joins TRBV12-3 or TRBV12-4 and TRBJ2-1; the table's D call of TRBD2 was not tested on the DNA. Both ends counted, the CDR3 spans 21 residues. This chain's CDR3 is CASSIYLCSVRILAANNEQFF.

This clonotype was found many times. The CDR3 DNA sequence: TGCAGTGCCCCGGACAGATACGACACTGAAGCTTTCTTT. It translates to CSAPDRYDTEAFF. The chain couples TRBV20-1 to TRBJ1-1, with TRBD1 as a possible D gene (6 bases). Trimming removed 6 bases from V and 3 bases from J, with 14 bases in between. CDR1 and CDR2 (germline): DFQATT, SNEGSKA (reference sequence). This CDR3 has 13 amino acids.

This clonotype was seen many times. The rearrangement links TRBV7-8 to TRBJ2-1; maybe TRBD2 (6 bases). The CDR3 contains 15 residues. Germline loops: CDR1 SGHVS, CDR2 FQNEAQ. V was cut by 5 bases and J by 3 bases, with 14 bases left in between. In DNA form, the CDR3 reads TGTGCCAGCAGCCGTCTAGCGACAAACTACAATGAGCAGTTCTTC. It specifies CASSRLATNYNEQFF.

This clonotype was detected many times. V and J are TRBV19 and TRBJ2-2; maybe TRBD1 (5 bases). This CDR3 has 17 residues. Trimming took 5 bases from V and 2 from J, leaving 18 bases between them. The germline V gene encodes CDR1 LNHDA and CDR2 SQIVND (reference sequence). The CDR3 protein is CASSGATVPLNTGELFF. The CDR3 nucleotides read TGTGCCAGTAGTGGAGCGACAGTCCCGTTAAACACCGGGGAGCTGTTTTTT.

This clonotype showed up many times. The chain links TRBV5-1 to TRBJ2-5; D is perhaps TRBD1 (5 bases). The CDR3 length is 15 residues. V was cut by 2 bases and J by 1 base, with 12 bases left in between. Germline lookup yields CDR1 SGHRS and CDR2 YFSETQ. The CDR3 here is CASSFLDRGQETQYF. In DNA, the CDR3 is TGCGCCAGCAGCTTTTTGGATAGGGGCCAAGAGACCCAGTACTTC.

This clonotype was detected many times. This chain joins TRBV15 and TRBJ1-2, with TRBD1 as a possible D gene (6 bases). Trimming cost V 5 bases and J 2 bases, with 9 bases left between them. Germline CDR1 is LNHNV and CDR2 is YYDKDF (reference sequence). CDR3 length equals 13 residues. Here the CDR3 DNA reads TGTGCCACCAGCCTCAGGGGCAACTATGGCTACACCTTC. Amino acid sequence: CATSLRGNYGYTF.

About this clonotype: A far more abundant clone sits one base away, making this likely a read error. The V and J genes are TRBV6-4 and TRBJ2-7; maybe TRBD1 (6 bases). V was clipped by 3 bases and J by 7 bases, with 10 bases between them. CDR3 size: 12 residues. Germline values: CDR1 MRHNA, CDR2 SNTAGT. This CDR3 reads CASSEQGNEQYF. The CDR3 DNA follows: TGTGCCAGCAGTGAACAGGGCAATGAGCAGTACTTC.

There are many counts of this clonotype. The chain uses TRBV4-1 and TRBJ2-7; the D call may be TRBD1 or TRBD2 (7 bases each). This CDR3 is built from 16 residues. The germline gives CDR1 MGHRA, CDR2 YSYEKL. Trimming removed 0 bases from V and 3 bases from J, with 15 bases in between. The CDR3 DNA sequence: TGCGCCAGCAGCCAAGAGGGGGGGGACAGCCTCTACGAGCAGTACTTC. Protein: CASSQEGGDSLYEQYF.

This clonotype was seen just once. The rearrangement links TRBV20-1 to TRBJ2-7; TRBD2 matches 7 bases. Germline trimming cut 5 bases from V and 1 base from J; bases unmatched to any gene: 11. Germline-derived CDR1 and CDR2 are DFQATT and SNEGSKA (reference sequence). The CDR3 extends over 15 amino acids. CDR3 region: CSAATGGSWSYEQYF. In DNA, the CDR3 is TGCAGTGCTGCGACGGGCGGGAGCTGGTCCTACGAGCAGTACTTC.

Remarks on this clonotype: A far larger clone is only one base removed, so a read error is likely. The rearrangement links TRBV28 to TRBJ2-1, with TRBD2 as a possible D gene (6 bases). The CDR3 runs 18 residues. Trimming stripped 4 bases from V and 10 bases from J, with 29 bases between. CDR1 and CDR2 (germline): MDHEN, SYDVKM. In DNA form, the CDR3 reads TGTGCCAGCAGTTACAGAGGAGGTGGGAGGCAACGGCCCTACGAGCAGTTCTTC. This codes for CASSYRGGGRQRPYEQFF.

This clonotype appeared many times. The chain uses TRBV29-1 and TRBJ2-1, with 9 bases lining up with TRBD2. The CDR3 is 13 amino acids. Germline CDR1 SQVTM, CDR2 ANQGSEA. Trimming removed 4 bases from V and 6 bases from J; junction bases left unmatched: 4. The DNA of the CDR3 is TGCAGCGTTGCGGCGGGAGGGCCCAATGAGCAGTTCTTC. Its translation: CSVAAGGPNEQFF.

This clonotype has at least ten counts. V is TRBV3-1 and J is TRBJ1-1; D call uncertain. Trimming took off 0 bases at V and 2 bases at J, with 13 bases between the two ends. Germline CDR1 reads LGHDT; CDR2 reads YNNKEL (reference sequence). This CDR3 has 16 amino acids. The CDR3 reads CASSQDRLQLNTEAFF. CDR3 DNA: TGTGCCAGCAGCCAAGATCGGCTGCAACTTAACACTGAAGCTTTCTTT.

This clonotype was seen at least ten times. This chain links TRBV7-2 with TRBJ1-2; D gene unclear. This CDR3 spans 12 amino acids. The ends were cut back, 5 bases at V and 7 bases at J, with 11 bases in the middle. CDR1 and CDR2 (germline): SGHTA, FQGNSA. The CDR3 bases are TGTGCCAGCAGCGAAAATGGGAGTGGCTACACCTTC. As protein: CASSENGSGYTF.

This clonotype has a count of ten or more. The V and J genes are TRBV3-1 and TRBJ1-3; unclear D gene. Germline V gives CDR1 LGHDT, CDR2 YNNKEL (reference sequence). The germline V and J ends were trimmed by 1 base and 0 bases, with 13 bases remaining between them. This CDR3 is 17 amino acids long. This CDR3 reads CASSQVVRRSSGNTIYF. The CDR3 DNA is TGTGCCAGCAGCCAAGTGGTTCGGAGGAGCTCTGGAAACACCATATATTTT.

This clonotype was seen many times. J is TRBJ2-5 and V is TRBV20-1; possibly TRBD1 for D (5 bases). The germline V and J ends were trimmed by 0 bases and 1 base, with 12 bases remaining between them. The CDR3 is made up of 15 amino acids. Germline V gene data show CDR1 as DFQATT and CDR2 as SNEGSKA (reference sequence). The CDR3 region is CSARDPTEVQETQYF. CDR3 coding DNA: TGCAGTGCTAGAGATCCGACAGAAGTCCAAGAGACCCAGTACTTC.